The source of this T cell receptor beta chain is a study of cytomegalovirus exposure and HLA in healthy donors. Overall study findings and caveats: Several of the most significant clusters were apparently associated with common viral pathogens in a later analysis. Later on, an analysis tied 18,000 or so TCR beta sequences to HLA alleles at 0.05 false discovery rate.

CDR3 length equals 13 residues. Germline CDR1 and CDR2: SGHNT and YENEEA. V was clipped by 6 bases and J by 7 bases, with 13 bases between them. Worth noting for this clone: Antigen specificity is unknown.

60 Vbeta and 13 Jbeta primers were used in PCR. Only in-frame clones appear in the TCRdb table, and some are missing; sequencing was by immunoSEQ multiplex PCR. The repertoire has about 55,000 clones, roughly 80% of them found once; the top ten carry around 1.4%. The receptor's source is a man aged 30 to 45 in good health and CMV-seronegative. Input material: PBMCs. V and J are TRBV11-3 and TRBJ2-1; weak D call: TRBD1 (6 bases). The chain's CDR3 is CASRGGFGNEQFF. The CDR3 DNA follows: TGTGCCAGCAGAGGGGGATTTGGGAATGAGCAGTTCTTC.